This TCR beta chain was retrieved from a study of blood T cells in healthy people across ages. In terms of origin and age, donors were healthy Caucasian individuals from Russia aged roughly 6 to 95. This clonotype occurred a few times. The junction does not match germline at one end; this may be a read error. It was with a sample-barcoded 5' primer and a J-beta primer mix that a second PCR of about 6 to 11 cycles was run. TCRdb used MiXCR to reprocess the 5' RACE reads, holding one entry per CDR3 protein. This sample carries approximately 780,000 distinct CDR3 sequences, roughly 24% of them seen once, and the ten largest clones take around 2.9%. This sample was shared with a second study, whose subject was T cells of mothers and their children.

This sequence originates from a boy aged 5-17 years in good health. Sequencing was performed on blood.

The DNA for the CDR3 is TGTGCCCGGAGGGACAGGGAGGGGGCGATAAGCTATGGCTACACCTTC. It codes for CARRDREGAISYGYTF. The chain carries TRBV30 and TRBJ1-2; TRBD1 matches 9 bases. This CDR3 has 16 residues. Germline CDR1 GTSNPN, CDR2 SVGIG (reference sequence).